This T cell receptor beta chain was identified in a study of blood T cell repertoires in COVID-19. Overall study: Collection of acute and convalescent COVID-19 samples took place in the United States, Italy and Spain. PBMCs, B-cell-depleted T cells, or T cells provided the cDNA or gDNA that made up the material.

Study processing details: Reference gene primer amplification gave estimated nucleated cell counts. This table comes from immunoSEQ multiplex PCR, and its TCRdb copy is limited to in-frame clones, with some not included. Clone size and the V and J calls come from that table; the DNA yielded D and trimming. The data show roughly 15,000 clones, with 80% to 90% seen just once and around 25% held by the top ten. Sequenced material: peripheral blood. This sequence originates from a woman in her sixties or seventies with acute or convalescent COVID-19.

The CDR3 coding sequence is TGTGCCACCACGACTAGCGGGAGTCTGAATGAGCAGTTCTTC. Its translation is CATTTSGSLNEQFF. The chain has TRBV24-1 and TRBJ2-1; 12 bases are a match to TRBD2. CDR3 length: 14 amino acids. Germline V gene sequence: CDR1 KGHDR, CDR2 SFDVKD. The V gene end was trimmed by 8 bases and the J gene end by 7 bases; junction bases not matched to a gene: 5.